The entry that follows covers one T cell receptor (beta chain) sequence. Unmatched junction bases numbered 6, after V lost 5 bases and J lost 1 base. The CDR3 spans 15 residues. CDR1 and CDR2 (germline): MNHGY, SAAAGT. Regarding treatment: randomized to nivolumab then ipilimumab (arm A) or the reverse (arm B). Generated by immunoSEQ multiplex PCR, the TCRdb table keeps only in-frame clones and is missing some. This table has 35,000 to 40,000 clones, roughly a third appearing once. The data were taken from a study of sequential checkpoint blockade in melanoma. Study-wide background: After nivolumab or ipilimumab alone, over 20 patients had week-13 rebiopsies.

This sequence originates from a human donor with melanoma. The rearrangement joins TRBV6-8 to TRBJ2-3; 7 bases are a match to TRBD2. The material sequenced was tumor tissue (inferred from file names), taken from a patient given nivolumab and ipilimumab in sequence. The CDR3 region is CASSDAAGGTDTQYF. The CDR3 DNA sequence: TGTGCCAGCAGTGACGCGGCGGGGGGCACAGATACGCAGTATTTT.